The following is a TCR beta chain sequence with its context. With 0 bases removed from V and 5 bases from J, the gap between germline ends came to 7 bases. Germline CDR1 is MNHNS and CDR2 is SASEGT. The CDR3 length is 13 residues. Purity above 95% was achieved in all sorted populations. This specimen comes from a study of beta chain features in type 1 diabetes. Expressed TCRB transcripts were sequenced because the entire RNA isolate underwent reverse transcription. The assay was immunoSEQ multiplex PCR, and TCRdb's table has in-frame clones only and misses some. The sample shows approximately 160,000 clones, under 9.5% of them seen only once.

V usage is TRBV6-1 and J usage is TRBJ2-5, with D perhaps matching TRBD2 (5 bases). The sample was central memory CD4+ T cells from blood. This clonotype originated in a man aged 18-30 years in good health. CDR3 protein: CASSEAGSETQYF. In DNA, the CDR3 is TGTGCCAGCAGTGAAGCAGGGAGCGAGACCCAGTACTTC.